This T cell receptor (beta chain) was profiled in a study of Ad26.COV2.S vaccination and SARS-CoV-2 variants. The overall study: Participants got Ad26.COV2.S intramuscularly, once or twice 56 days apart.

Treatment indicated: some 20 received Ad26.COV2.S at low or high dose, single or two shots; a few received placebo; per-sample allocation not given. Sample collection was performed on day 63 after the first vaccine or placebo injection. Within Boston, the person who donated was an adult of 18-55 years. This vaccine is an Ad26 vector that expresses the Wuhan-strain SARS-CoV-2 spike. Broader study findings: Spike-specific TCR breadth was greater in vaccine than placebo recipients.

TCRdb's table, derived via immunoSEQ multiplex PCR, lists solely in-frame clones and lacks some. The repertoire holds 330,000 or so clones, with 85% to 90% as singletons. With regard to this clone: As yet, its antigen is unknown. Germline and junction disagree at one end, which may indicate a read error.

The CDR3 runs 12 residues. This specimen was peripheral blood, taken in a trial of Ad26.COV2.S vaccine versus placebo. This TCR was sampled from a person between 18 and 60 years old who received the Ad26.COV2.S COVID-19 vaccine or a placebo. The chain has TRBV12-3 or TRBV12-4 and TRBJ1-2, with 8 bases matching TRBD1. The CDR3 loop reads CASSLSGGRASF. CDR3 nucleotide sequence: TGTGCCAGCAGTTTATCAGGGGGCAGGGCAAGCTTC.